This T cell receptor (beta chain) comes out of a study of radiation and T cells in renal cell carcinoma. The time point was: blood 4 weeks post-SBRT, at nephrectomy. Treatment defined: 15 Gy SBRT to primary tumor, nephrectomy 4 weeks later. Nephrectomy followed 15 Gy stereotactic body radiation by 4 weeks. Blood was sampled at baseline, 2 weeks and 4 weeks after SBRT. Trimming cost V 6 bases and J 2 bases; bases outside gene matches: 15. The CDR3 runs 18 residues. Germline V gives CDR1 MGHDK, CDR2 SYGVNS. Sequencing used immunoSEQ multiplex PCR; TCRdb keeps in-frame clones, though not all of them. The repertoire consists of about 78,000 clones, with 80% to 90% occurring once and the leading ten covering more than 4.5%.

This sequence was found in a woman in her seventies with renal cell carcinoma. The sample in question was blood, obtained from a patient whose treatment included radiotherapy and nephrectomy. The V and J genes are TRBV25-1 and TRBJ2-4, with TRBD2 matching 8 bases. The DNA for the CDR3 is TGTGCCAGCAGCCCCGGGGGGGGACGGGGGTATTCCAAAAACATTCAGTACTTC. Amino acid sequence: CASSPGGGRGYSKNIQYF.